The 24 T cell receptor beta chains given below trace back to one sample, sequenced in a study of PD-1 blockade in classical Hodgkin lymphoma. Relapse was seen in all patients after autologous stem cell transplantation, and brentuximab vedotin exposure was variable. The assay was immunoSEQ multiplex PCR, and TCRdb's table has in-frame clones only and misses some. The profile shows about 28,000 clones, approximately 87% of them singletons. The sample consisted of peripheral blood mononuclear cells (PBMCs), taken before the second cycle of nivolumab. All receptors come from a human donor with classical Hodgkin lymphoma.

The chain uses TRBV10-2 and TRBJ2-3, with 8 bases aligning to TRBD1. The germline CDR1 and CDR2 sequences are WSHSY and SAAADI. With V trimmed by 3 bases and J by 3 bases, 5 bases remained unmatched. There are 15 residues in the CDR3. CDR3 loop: CASSDRGRMTDTQYF. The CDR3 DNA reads TGCGCCAGCAGTGACAGGGGGCGGATGACAGATACGCAGTATTTT.

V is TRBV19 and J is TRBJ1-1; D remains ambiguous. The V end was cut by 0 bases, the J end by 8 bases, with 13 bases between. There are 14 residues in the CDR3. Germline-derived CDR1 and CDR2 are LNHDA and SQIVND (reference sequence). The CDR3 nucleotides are TGTGCCAGTAGTATAGAAGGAGGCAGACTCGAAGCTTTCTTT. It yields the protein CASSIEGGRLEAFF.

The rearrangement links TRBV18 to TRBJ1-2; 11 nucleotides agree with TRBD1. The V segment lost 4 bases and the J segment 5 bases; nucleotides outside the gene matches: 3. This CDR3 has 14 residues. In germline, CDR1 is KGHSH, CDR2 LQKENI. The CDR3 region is CASSLRDRGYGYTF. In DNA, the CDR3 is TGTGCCAGCTCACTGAGGGACAGGGGGTATGGCTACACCTTC.

The CDR3 DNA sequence: TGTGCCAGCAGCTTAGTAGGTACAGGGGGGAGCAATCAGCCCCAGCATTTT. Its translation: CASSLVGTGGSNQPQHF. The rearrangement joins TRBV7-2 to TRBJ1-5, with 8 bases identical to TRBD1. The CDR3 covers 17 residues. V shed 1 base, J shed 1 base, and the junction held 6 bases outside the gene matches. Germline CDR1 is SGHTA and CDR2 is FQGNSA. Full variable domain (rest looked up from reference TRBV7-2 and TRBJ1-5): GAGVSQSPSNKVTEKGKDVELRCDPISGHTALYWYRQSLGQGLEFLIYFQGNSAPDKSGLPSDRFSAERTGGSVSTLTIQRTQQEDSAVYLCASSLVGTGGSNQPQHFGDGTRLSIL.

The CDR3: CASSLTGRRGQETQYF. The CDR3 coding sequence is TGTGCCAGCAGCTTAACGGGACGGCGGGGACAAGAGACCCAGTACTTC. V and J are TRBV7-2 and TRBJ2-5; tentatively, D is TRBD2 (6 bases). Germline V gives CDR1 SGHTA, CDR2 FQGNSA. V lost 2 bases to trimming and J lost 2 bases, with 15 bases between them. This CDR3 has 16 amino acids.

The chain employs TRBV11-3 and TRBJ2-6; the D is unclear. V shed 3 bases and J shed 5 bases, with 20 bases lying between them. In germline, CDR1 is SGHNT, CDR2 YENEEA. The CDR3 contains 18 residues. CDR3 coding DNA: TGTGCCAGCAGCTTCACGTTAAAGCAACAAGGTCGGGCCAACGTCCTGACTTTC. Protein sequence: CASSFTLKQQGRANVLTF.

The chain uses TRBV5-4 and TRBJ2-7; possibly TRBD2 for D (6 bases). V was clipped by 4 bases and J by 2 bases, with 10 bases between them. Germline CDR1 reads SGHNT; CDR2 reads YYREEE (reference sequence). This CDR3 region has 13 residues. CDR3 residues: CASSVGGTYEQYF. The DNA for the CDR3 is TGTGCCAGCAGCGTTGGGGGGACCTACGAGCAGTACTTC.

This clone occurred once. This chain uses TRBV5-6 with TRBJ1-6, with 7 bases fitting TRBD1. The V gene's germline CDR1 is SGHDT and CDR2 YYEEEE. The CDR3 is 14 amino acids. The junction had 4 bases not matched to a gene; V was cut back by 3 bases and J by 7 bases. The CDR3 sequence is CASSWDSRNSPLHF. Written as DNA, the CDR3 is TGTGCCAGCAGCTGGGACAGCCGGAATTCACCCCTCCACTTT. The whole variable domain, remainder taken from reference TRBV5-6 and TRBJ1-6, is DAGVTQSPTHLIKTRGQQVTLRCSPKSGHDTVSWYQQALGQGPQFIFQYYEEEERQRGNFPDRFSGHQFPNYSSELNVNALLLGDSALYLCASSWDSRNSPLHFGNGTRLTVT.

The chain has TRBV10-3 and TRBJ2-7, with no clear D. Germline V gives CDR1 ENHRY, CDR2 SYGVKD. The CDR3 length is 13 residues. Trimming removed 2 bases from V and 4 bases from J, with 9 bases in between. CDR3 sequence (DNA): TGTGCCATCAGTGAGAGGCACTCTTACGAGCAGTACGTC. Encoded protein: CAISERHSYEQYV.

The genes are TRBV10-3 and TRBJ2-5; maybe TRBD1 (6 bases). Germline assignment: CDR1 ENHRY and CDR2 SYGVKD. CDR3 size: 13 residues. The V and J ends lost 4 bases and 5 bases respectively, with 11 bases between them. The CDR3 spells CAISADRGETQYF. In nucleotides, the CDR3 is TGTGCCATCAGTGCCGATAGGGGGGAGACCCAGTACTTC.

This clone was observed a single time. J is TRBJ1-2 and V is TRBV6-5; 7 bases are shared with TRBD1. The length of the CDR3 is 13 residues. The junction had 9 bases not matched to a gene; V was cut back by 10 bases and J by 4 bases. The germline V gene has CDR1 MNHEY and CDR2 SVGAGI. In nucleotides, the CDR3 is TGTGCCACAAGAAAGGGGGCTGGCTATGGCTACACCTTC. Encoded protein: CATRKGAGYGYTF.

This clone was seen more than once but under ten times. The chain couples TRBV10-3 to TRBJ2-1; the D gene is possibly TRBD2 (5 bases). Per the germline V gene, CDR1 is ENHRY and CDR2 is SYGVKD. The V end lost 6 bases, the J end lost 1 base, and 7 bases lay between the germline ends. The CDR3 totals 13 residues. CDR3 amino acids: CAISGVSYNEQFF. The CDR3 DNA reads TGTGCCATCAGCGGGGTATCCTACAATGAGCAGTTCTTC.

CDR3 DNA sequence: TGTGCCAGCATCCCCACGGGACTAAGCGAGCAGTACTTC. Its translation is CASIPTGLSEQYF. The chain joins TRBV7-9 to TRBJ2-5; TRBD2 matches at 7 bases. TRBJ2-7 explains the end of the DNA better; the J call may be wrong. There are 13 residues in the CDR3. CDR1 is SEHNR and CDR2 is FQNEAQ in the germline V gene (reference sequence).

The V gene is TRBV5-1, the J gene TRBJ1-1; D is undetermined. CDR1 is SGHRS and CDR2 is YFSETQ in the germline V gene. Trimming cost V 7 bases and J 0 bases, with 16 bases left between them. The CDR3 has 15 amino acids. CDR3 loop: CASSPVGGLNTEAFF. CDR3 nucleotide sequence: TGCGCCAGCTCCCCGGTCGGAGGGTTGAACACTGAAGCTTTCTTT.

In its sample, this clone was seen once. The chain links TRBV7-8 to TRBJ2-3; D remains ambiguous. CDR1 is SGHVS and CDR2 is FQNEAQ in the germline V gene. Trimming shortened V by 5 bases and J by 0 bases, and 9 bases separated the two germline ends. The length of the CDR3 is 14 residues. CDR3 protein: CASSRTASTDTQYF. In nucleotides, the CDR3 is TGTGCCAGCAGCCGAACAGCCAGCACAGATACGCAGTATTTT.

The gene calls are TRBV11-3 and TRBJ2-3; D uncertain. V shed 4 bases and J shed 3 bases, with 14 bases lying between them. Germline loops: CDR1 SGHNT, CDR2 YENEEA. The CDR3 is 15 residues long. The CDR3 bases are TGTGCCAGCAGCTCCGGACCGCGAGCAACAGATACGCAGTATTTT. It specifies CASSSGPRATDTQYF. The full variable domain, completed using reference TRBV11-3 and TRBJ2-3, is EAGVVQSPRYKIIEKKQPVAFWCNPISGHNTLYWYLQNLGQGPELLIRYENEEAVDDSQLPKDRFSAERLKGVDSTLKIQPAELGDSAVYLCASSSGPRATDTQYFGPGTRLTVL.

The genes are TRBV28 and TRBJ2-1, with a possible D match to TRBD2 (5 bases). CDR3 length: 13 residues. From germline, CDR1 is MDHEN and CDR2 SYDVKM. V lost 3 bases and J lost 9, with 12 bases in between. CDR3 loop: CASSLGASREQFF. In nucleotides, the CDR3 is TGTGCCAGCAGTTTGGGAGCGTCTCGTGAGCAGTTCTTC.

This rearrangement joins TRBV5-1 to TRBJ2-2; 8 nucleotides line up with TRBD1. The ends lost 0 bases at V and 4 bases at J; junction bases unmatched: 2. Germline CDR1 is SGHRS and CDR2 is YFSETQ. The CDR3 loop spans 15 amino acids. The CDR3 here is CASSLETGVTGELFF. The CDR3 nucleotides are TGCGCCAGCAGCTTGGAGACAGGGGTCACCGGGGAGCTGTTTTTT.

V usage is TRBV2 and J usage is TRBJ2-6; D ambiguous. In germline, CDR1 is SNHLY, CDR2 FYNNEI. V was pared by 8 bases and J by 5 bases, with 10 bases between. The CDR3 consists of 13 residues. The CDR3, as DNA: TGTGCCAGCTCCGGGCCGCGGGCCAACGTCCTGACTTTC. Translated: CASSGPRANVLTF.

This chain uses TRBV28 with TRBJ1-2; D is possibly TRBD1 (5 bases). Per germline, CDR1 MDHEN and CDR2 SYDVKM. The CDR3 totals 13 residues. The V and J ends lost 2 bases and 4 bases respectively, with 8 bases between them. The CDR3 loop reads CASSLETVYGYTF. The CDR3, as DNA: TGTGCCAGCAGTTTAGAGACAGTCTATGGCTACACCTTC.

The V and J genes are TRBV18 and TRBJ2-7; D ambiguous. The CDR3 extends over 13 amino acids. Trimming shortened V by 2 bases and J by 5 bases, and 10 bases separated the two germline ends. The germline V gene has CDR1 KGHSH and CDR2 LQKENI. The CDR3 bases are TGTGCCAGCTCACCAAGCGTCTTGGACGAGCAGTACGTC. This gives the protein CASSPSVLDEQYV.

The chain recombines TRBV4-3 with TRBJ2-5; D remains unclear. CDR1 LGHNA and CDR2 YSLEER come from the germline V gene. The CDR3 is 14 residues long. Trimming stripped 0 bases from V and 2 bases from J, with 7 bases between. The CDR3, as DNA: TGCGCCAGCAGCCAAGAGGTTTGGCAAGAGACCCAGTACTTC. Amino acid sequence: CASSQEVWQETQYF.

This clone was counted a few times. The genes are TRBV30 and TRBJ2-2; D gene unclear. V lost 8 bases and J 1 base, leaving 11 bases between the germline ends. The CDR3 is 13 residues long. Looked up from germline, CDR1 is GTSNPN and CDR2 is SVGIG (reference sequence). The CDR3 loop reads CARRLRNTGELFF. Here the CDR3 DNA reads TGTGCCCGGCGGCTAAGGAACACCGGGGAGCTGTTTTTT.

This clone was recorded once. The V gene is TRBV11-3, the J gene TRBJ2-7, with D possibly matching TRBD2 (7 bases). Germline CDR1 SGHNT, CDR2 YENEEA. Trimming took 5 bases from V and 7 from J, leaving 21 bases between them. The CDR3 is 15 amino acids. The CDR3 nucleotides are TGTGCCAGCAGCCCCTTATCGGGGGGCCCGAGGGAGCAGTACTTC. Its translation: CASSPLSGGPREQYF.